This TCR beta chain derives from a study of T cell responses to AZD1222 COVID-19 vaccine. At the level of the study: Timing groups of about 4 and about 12 weeks for second doses were pooled.

Germline CDR1 reads LGHDT; CDR2 reads YNNKEL (reference sequence). The V and J ends lost 5 bases and 2 bases respectively, with 19 bases between them. CDR3 length: 16 amino acids. A note on this clone: The antigen remains unidentified.

TCRdb's copy holds only in-frame clones and misses some; the assay was immunoSEQ multiplex PCR. The table shows 110,000 or so clones, with about nine tenths occurring only once. Study-level results: Among spike-specific TCRs, nearly half reportedly target unmutated variant regions. White British donors predominated, females outnumbered males, and clonal diversity was possibly underestimated. Rises in breadth and depth of Spike-specific TCRs came after two AZD1222 doses.

This TCR was recovered from an adult in good health. Sequencing used peripheral blood, obtained on day 0 of AZD1222 vaccination. The chain uses TRBV3-1 (or the pseudogene TRBV3-2) and TRBJ2-7; no definite D call. Here the CDR3 reads CASSYNAVGSTYEQYF. Written as DNA, the CDR3 is TGTGCCAGCAGCTATAACGCGGTAGGTTCAACCTACGAGCAGTACTTC.